The clone carrying this T cell receptor (beta chain) was picked up many times. J gave up 5 bases and V 6 bases, and 7 bases lay outside the gene matches. The CDR3 contains 14 residues. Germline lookup yields CDR1 LGHDT and CDR2 YNNKEL (reference sequence). Uncontrolled infection, other autoimmune disease, pregnancy or lactation barred patients from enrollment. The PBMCs were sourced from fresh peripheral blood (more than 9 ml). These data come from a study of T cells in Graves' hyperthyroidism and ophthalmopathy. Amplification of TCR beta CDR3 regions was performed using RNA transcripts as template. An initial round of RT-PCR targeting the TCR CDR3 relied on the HTBI primer set. A single record per CDR3 protein comes from TCRdb applying MiXCR to the multiplex PCR reads. This table holds over 500,000 distinct CDR3 sequences, roughly 18% found once.

The chain employs TRBV3-1 and TRBJ2-7; 10 nucleotides line up with TRBD1. The material sequenced was blood. The origin of this receptor is a woman aged 18-29 years with Graves' ophthalmopathy. The CDR3 protein is CASSRDRGWNEQYF. CDR3 in DNA: TGTGCCAGCAGTCGGGACAGGGGATGGAACGAGCAGTACTTC.